This T cell receptor beta chain derives from a study of CD8+ T cells in alopecia areata. At the level of the study: Dosing with tofacitinib proceeded for 6 to 18 months, followed by 6 months off drug. Whole-study findings and limits: Tofacitinib significantly lowered scalp clonality and expanded CD8+ clones among the top 100.

Following extraction, RNA underwent reverse transcription to cDNA, which served as the sequencing template. TCRdb's table, derived via immunoSEQ multiplex PCR, lists solely in-frame clones and lacks some. The table shows approximately 210,000 clones, with 60% occurring only once. Treatment described: oral pan-JAK inhibitor, 5-10 mg twice daily. V trimming: 6 bases; J trimming: 6 bases; junction bases outside the gene matches: 7. Germline CDR1 reads SQVTM; CDR2 reads ANQGSEA. The CDR3 contains 13 residues. Details on this clone: Its antigen is not identified.

The source material was CD4+ T cells sorted from blood, sampled at week 4, from a patient treated with tofacitinib. This sequence joins TRBV29-1 and TRBJ1-2; TRBD1 aligns across 10 bases. The receptor comes from a human donor with alopecia areata. This CDR3 is CSVDRGLRDGYTF. CDR3 nucleotides: TGCAGCGTAGACAGGGGGCTGAGGGATGGCTACACCTTC.